One sample yielded the 26 T cell receptor beta chains listed below, sequenced in a study of shared clonotypes between healthy human individuals. Assay used: immunoSEQ multiplex PCR; TCRdb lists only in-frame clones, some missing. The sample includes around 1.9 million clones, 90% to 95% of them seen just once. Naive CD8 cells lacked CD45RO and underwent positive selection for CCR7, leaving out terminally differentiated effector memory CD45RA+ cells. Material for sequencing was naive CD8+ T cells from PBMCs. The source of these receptors is a man aged 18 to 30 in good health. Some clones in this sample may be carry-over from other donors' samples.

V gene TRBV7-9 combines with J gene TRBJ1-1; 7 nucleotides align to TRBD1. V lost 6 bases to trimming and J lost 3 bases; unmatched junction nucleotides: 4. Germline V gene sequence: CDR1 SEHNR, CDR2 FQNEAQ (reference sequence). The CDR3 has 13 amino acids. The CDR3 region is CASRLTGDTEAFF. As DNA, the CDR3 is TGTGCCAGCAGATTAACAGGGGACACTGAAGCTTTCTTT.

This sequence joins TRBV6-5 and TRBJ2-7, with 9 bases identical to TRBD1. The V segment lost 6 bases and the J segment 6 bases; nucleotides outside the gene matches: 12. The length of the CDR3 is 15 residues. From germline, CDR1 is MNHEY and CDR2 SVGAGI. The CDR3 sequence: CASSLTSGTGSEQYF. The DNA of the CDR3 is TGTGCCAGCAGCCTTACTTCCGGGACAGGGAGCGAGCAGTACTTC.

The CDR3 DNA reads TGTGCCAGCAGCACCCGGACTAGCGGCCAGAGCTACAATGAGCAGTTCTTC. Translation gives CASSTRTSGQSYNEQFF. The V gene is TRBV7-2, the J gene TRBJ2-1; 10 bases map to TRBD2. Trimming removed 5 bases from V and 3 bases from J; junction bases left unmatched: 10. CDR1 and CDR2 from the germline V gene are SGHTA and FQGNSA. The CDR3 covers 17 residues.

V usage is TRBV13 and J usage is TRBJ2-1, with 16 bases fitting TRBD2. The trim removed 5 bases at V and 3 bases at J, leaving 10 bases unmatched. This CDR3 contains 19 residues. CDR1 and CDR2 from the germline V gene are PRHDT and FYEKMQ (reference sequence). In DNA form, the CDR3 reads TGTGCCAGCAGCACGGGACTAGCGGGAGGGCCGGTGGGCTACAATGAGCAGTTCTTC. This codes for CASSTGLAGGPVGYNEQFF.

Only one count was recorded for this clone. J is TRBJ1-4 and V is TRBV25-1; possible D gene TRBD1, 5 bases. Germline CDR1 is MGHDK and CDR2 is SYGVNS. V was cut by 2 bases and J by 4 bases, with 11 bases left in between. The CDR3 runs to 15 residues. The DNA of the CDR3 is TGTGCCAGCAGTGAAGGAAGGGGTCTTAATGAAAAACTGTTTTTT. Amino acid sequence: CASSEGRGLNEKLFF.

The chain recombines TRBV6-4 with TRBJ1-3, with D uncertain. Trimming left V 0 bases short and J 3 bases short, with 18 bases between. The CDR3 has 18 residues. From germline, CDR1 is MRHNA and CDR2 SNTAGT. CDR3 sequence: CASSDSGRAPLFGNTIYF. CDR3 sequence (DNA): TGTGCCAGCAGTGACTCGGGAAGGGCCCCTCTCTTTGGAAACACCATATATTTT.

This rearrangement joins TRBV19 to TRBJ2-5; 8 positions agree with TRBD2. There are 16 residues in the CDR3. The germline V gene encodes CDR1 LNHDA and CDR2 SQIVND (reference sequence). Trimming took 0 bases from V and 5 from J; bases not matched to a gene: 8. The CDR3 region is CASSIDWSGGHETQYF. CDR3 DNA sequence: TGTGCCAGTAGTATAGATTGGAGCGGGGGCCACGAGACCCAGTACTTC.

As for this clone: The same CDR3 is also encoded by other DNA sequences in this sample. The chain recombines TRBV6-5 with TRBJ2-7; D is uncertain. Trimming left V 2 bases short and J 3 bases short, with 11 bases between. Germline CDR1 and CDR2: MNHEY and SVGAGI. This CDR3 is built from 14 residues. CDR3 protein: CASSYNGQGYEQYF. The DNA for the CDR3 is TGTGCCAGCAGTTACAACGGGCAAGGCTACGAGCAGTACTTC.

The V call is TRBV28, the J call TRBJ2-3, with 8 nucleotides matching TRBD2. This CDR3 contains 15 residues. The germline gives CDR1 MDHEN, CDR2 SYDVKM. J gave up 6 bases and V 6 bases, and 11 bases lay outside the gene matches. In DNA form, the CDR3 reads TGTGCCAGCAGCATAATTAGCGGGACTCGCGATACGCAGTATTTT. Encoded protein: CASSIISGTRDTQYF.

This clone came up once. The CDR3: CASSQETRVPEQYF. The CDR3 coding sequence is TGCGCCAGCAGCCAAGAGACTAGGGTTCCCGAGCAGTACTTC. The rearrangement joins TRBV4-1 to TRBJ2-7; weak D call: TRBD2 (6 bases). Trimming shortened V by 0 bases and J by 6 bases, and 12 bases separated the two germline ends. The CDR3 consists of 14 residues. Germline values: CDR1 MGHRA, CDR2 YSYEKL.

This rearrangement joins TRBV14 to TRBJ2-2; possibly TRBD2 for D (5 bases). This CDR3 comprises 19 residues. The V gene lost 0 bases and the J gene lost 2 bases, with 19 bases spanning the gap. Germline assignment: CDR1 SGHDN and CDR2 FVKESK. The CDR3: CASSQERVRHPANTGELFF. Written as DNA, the CDR3 is TGTGCCAGCAGCCAAGAGCGGGTTCGGCACCCGGCTAACACCGGGGAGCTGTTTTTT.

The V call is TRBV5-1, the J call TRBJ2-1; 14 nucleotides align to TRBD2. V lost 4 bases, J lost 9 bases, and 9 bases stayed unmatched. The germline V gene has CDR1 SGHRS and CDR2 YFSETQ. The CDR3 loop spans 16 amino acids. In nucleotides, the CDR3 is TGCGCCAGCAGCACTGGGACTAGCGGGAGTGTGACTGAGCAGTTCTTC. Translated, it gives CASSTGTSGSVTEQFF.

This chain uses TRBV9 with TRBJ1-3; D may be TRBD1 (5 bases). The CDR3 loop spans 17 amino acids. The V end lost 4 bases, the J end lost 0 bases, and 17 bases lay between the germline ends. Germline V lookup: CDR1 SGDLS, CDR2 YYNGEE. The CDR3 DNA reads TGTGCCAGCAGCCCCGGAGGTTGGCAGGGCTCTGGAAACACCATATATTTT. Its translation is CASSPGGWQGSGNTIYF.

The chain recombines TRBV7-9 with TRBJ2-7; no clear D gene. V lost 5 bases, J lost 3 bases, and 11 bases lay in between. This CDR3 contains 13 residues. CDR1 SEHNR and CDR2 FQNEAQ come from the germline V gene (reference sequence). The DNA of the CDR3 is TGTGCCAGCAGCCCCACCCACAACTACGAGCAGTACTTC. Protein sequence: CASSPTHNYEQYF.

This chain connects TRBV5-1 to TRBJ1-1; 7 nucleotides agree with TRBD1. Germline CDR1 and CDR2: SGHRS and YFSETQ. Trimming at V came to 1 base and at J to 1 base, leaving 7 bases not matched to a gene. CDR3 length: 16 amino acids. CDR3 DNA: TGCGCCAGCAGCTTGACCCCGGGACAGAAGAACACTGAAGCTTTCTTT. Translation gives CASSLTPGQKNTEAFF.

This clone has only one observation. In DNA, the CDR3 is TGTGCCAGCTCACTCTTCACAGGGGGCCGATCCTACGAGCAGTACTTC. It specifies CASSLFTGGRSYEQYF. The chain carries TRBV18 and TRBJ2-7; 9 nucleotides agree with TRBD1. The CDR3 extends over 16 amino acids. Trimming at V came to 4 bases and at J to 1 base, leaving 8 bases not matched to a gene. CDR1 is KGHSH and CDR2 is LQKENI in the germline V gene.

This clone was found once. This chain joins TRBV14 and TRBJ1-2, with 9 bases aligning to TRBD1. Germline CDR1 SGHDN, CDR2 FVKESK. V dropped 5 bases and J dropped 5; count of bases not matched to a gene: 6. CDR3 length: 14 residues. The CDR3 spells CASSFHGQGYGYTF. CDR3 sequence (DNA): TGTGCCAGCAGCTTCCATGGACAGGGGTATGGCTACACCTTC.

J is TRBJ2-2 and V is TRBV18; D gene unclear. Trimming took off 3 bases at V and 2 bases at J, with 13 bases between the two ends. The CDR3 is 16 amino acids. CDR1 is KGHSH, CDR2 LQKENI, per germline. DNA of the CDR3: TGTGCCAGCTCACCTTCCTATAGAGGTAACACCGGGGAGCTGTTTTTT. Translated: CASSPSYRGNTGELFF.

The chain employs TRBV28 and TRBJ2-5, with D possibly TRBD2 on 6 matching bases. TRBJ2-7 matches the DNA end more closely, so the J call is doubtful. There are 14 residues in the CDR3. Germline V gene lookup returns CDR1 MDHEN and CDR2 SYDVKM. CDR3 sequence reads: CASSHGGEVDEQYF. CDR3 nucleotides: TGTGCCAGCAGTCACGGGGGTGAGGTCGACGAGCAGTACTTC.

The chain employs TRBV6-5 and TRBJ1-1, with a possible D match to TRBD1 (6 bases). CDR1 MNHEY and CDR2 SVGAGI come from the germline V gene. V lost 0 bases and J lost 0, with 11 bases in between. The CDR3 consists of 16 residues. CDR3 amino acids: CASSYSWTDMNTEAFF. The CDR3 DNA is TGTGCCAGCAGTTACTCTTGGACAGACATGAACACTGAAGCTTTCTTT.

The chain recombines TRBV9 with TRBJ2-3; a possible D gene is TRBD1 (6 bases). V was cut by 4 bases and J by 7 bases, with 13 bases left in between. The CDR3 runs 13 residues. Germline CDR1 SGDLS, CDR2 YYNGEE. The CDR3 region has the DNA TGTGCCAGCAGCCCACAGGGTTTTCATACGCAGTATTTT. As protein: CASSPQGFHTQYF.

This chain joins TRBV5-6 and TRBJ1-4, with unresolved D. The ends were cut back, 4 bases at V and 6 bases at J, with 10 bases in the middle. Germline CDR1 and CDR2: SGHDT and YYEEEE. This CDR3 spans 13 amino acids. The CDR3 DNA reads TGTGCCAGCAGCAGAGATCGGGATGAAAAACTGTTTTTT. Its protein is CASSRDRDEKLFF. The full variable domain, with the rest looked up from reference TRBV5-6 and TRBJ1-4, is DAGVTQSPTHLIKTRGQQVTLRCSPKSGHDTVSWYQQALGQGPQFIFQYYEEEERQRGNFPDRFSGHQFPNYSSELNVNALLLGDSALYLCASSRDRDEKLFFGSGTQLSVL.

The CDR3 reads CASSLGFGQEYNEQFF. CDR3 DNA sequence: TGTGCCAGCAGCTTAGGCTTTGGACAGGAATACAATGAGCAGTTCTTC. The V call is TRBV7-9, the J call TRBJ2-1; TRBD1 matches at 7 bases. Germline V gene sequence: CDR1 SEHNR, CDR2 FQNEAQ (reference sequence). V shed 1 base, J shed 4 bases, and the junction held 7 bases outside the gene matches. CDR3 size: 16 residues.

The rearrangement links TRBV7-6 to TRBJ1-5; TRBD1 matches 8 bases. The germline V gene has CDR1 SGHVS and CDR2 FNYEAQ. J was trimmed by 6 bases and V by 5 bases; bases with no gene match: 9. The CDR3 extends over 15 amino acids. The DNA for the CDR3 is TGTGCCAGCAGCCCGGACAGGGACCCTCGTCAGCCCCAGCATTTT. Its translation: CASSPDRDPRQPQHF.

This clone came up once. CDR3 loop: CASSPPLAGGQDNEQFF. The DNA for the CDR3 is TGTGCCAGCAGCCCCCCGCTGGCGGGAGGTCAGGACAATGAGCAGTTCTTC. The chain employs TRBV7-9 and TRBJ2-1; 8 nucleotides align to TRBD2. V dropped 5 bases and J dropped 5; count of bases not matched to a gene: 14. The length of the CDR3 is 17 residues. Germline values: CDR1 SEHNR, CDR2 FQNEAQ (reference sequence).

With regard to this clone: The same CDR3 can be traced to other DNA sequences in this sample. J is TRBJ1-1 and V is TRBV19; D perhaps matches TRBD1 (5 bases). This CDR3 is 14 amino acids long. V lost 3 bases and J lost 4, with 12 bases in between. From germline, CDR1 is LNHDA and CDR2 SQIVND (reference sequence). The CDR3 DNA sequence: TGTGCCAGTAGTATTAAGGGTGGGGGCACTGAAGCTTTCTTT. It is translated as CASSIKGGGTEAFF.